These 18 T cell receptor beta chains were sequenced from one sample in a study of control samples from healthy donors and cancer patients. TCRdb's table, derived via immunoSEQ multiplex PCR, lists solely in-frame clones and lacks some. The table lists some 130,000 clones, 80% to 95% of them singletons. Sequenced: blood. Source of these receptors: a man aged 35 to 55 in good health.

The chain carries TRBV3-1 (or the pseudogene TRBV3-2) and TRBJ1-1; D remains unclear. Germline V gives CDR1 LGHDT, CDR2 YNNKEL (reference sequence). The CDR3 loop spans 14 amino acids. Trimming shortened V by 1 base and J by 11 bases, and 17 bases separated the two germline ends. The CDR3: CASSQGVEASRAFF. CDR3 in DNA: TGTGCCAGCAGCCAAGGGGTGGAAGCGTCGAGGGCTTTCTTT.

The genes are TRBV5-6 and TRBJ1-2; no clear D gene. Germline V gene data show CDR1 as SGHDT and CDR2 as YYEEEE. The CDR3 length is 14 residues. V lost 4 bases and J 2 bases, leaving 12 bases between the germline ends. The CDR3 nucleotides read TGTGCCAGCAGCCTCGCGGAGGGAAACTATGGCTACACCTTC. Protein product: CASSLAEGNYGYTF.

J is TRBJ2-5 and V is TRBV3-1 (or the pseudogene TRBV3-2); tentatively, D is TRBD2 (6 bases). V was clipped by 3 bases and J by 5 bases, with 7 bases between them. Germline V gives CDR1 LGHDT, CDR2 YNNKEL (reference sequence). This CDR3 contains 12 residues. The CDR3 nucleotides are TGTGCCAGCAGCCATGCGGGGGAGACCCAGTACTTC. Translated: CASSHAGETQYF.

The gene calls are TRBV5-1 and TRBJ1-2, with 11 bases that match TRBD1. With V trimmed by 7 bases and J by 8 bases, 7 bases remained unmatched. Germline V CDR1 and CDR2: SGHRS, YFSETQ. The CDR3 extends over 13 amino acids. The CDR3 is CASWTGGMQGYTF. The CDR3 bases are TGCGCCAGCTGGACAGGGGGCATGCAAGGCTACACCTTC.

V and J are TRBV9 and TRBJ1-5; D uncertain. Trimming stripped 0 bases from V and 0 bases from J, with 16 bases between. Per the germline V gene, CDR1 is SGDLS and CDR2 is YYNGEE. This CDR3 has 18 amino acids. Here the CDR3 reads CASSVGRFPLYSNQPQHF. The CDR3 nucleotides are TGTGCCAGCAGCGTAGGACGGTTTCCCTTGTATAGCAATCAGCCCCAGCATTTT.

This sequence joins TRBV9 and TRBJ1-6, with D perhaps TRBD1 (5 bases). Germline V lookup: CDR1 SGDLS, CDR2 YYNGEE. Between the trimmed V and J ends, which lost 3 bases and 9 bases, there was a span of 16 bases. This CDR3 is 15 amino acids long. The CDR3 region has the DNA TGTGCCAGCAGCGCCGGGGACCAGTCGCTTTCACCCCTCCACTTT. Translating it yields CASSAGDQSLSPLHF.

The rearrangement links TRBV19 to TRBJ1-6, with D possibly being TRBD1 (5 bases). Deletions cut 9 bases from V and 5 bases from J, with 17 bases between. Germline-derived CDR1 and CDR2 are LNHDA and SQIVND (reference sequence). The CDR3 consists of 15 residues. The DNA for the CDR3 is TGTGCCAGCACAAGGAATAGGGGAAATAATTCACCCCTCCACTTT. This sequence encodes CASTRNRGNNSPLHF. Supplemented by reference TRBV19 and TRBJ1-6, the full variable domain reads DGGITQSPKYLFRKEGQNVTLSCEQNLNHDAMYWYRQDPGQGLRLIYYSQIVNDFQKGDIAEGYSVSREKKESFPLTVTSAQKNPTAFYLCASTRNRGNNSPLHFGNGTRLTVT.

This rearrangement joins TRBV7-3 to TRBJ2-2; D may be TRBD1 (5 bases). Germline assignment: CDR1 SGHTA and CDR2 FQGTGA. The CDR3 spans 14 residues. Trimming left V 5 bases short and J 5 bases short, with 12 bases between. The CDR3 DNA reads TGTGCCAGCAGCCCAGGGCGCGAGACCGGGGAGCTGTTTTTT. Its protein product is CASSPGRETGELFF. The entire variable domain, with the rest obtained from reference TRBV7-3 and TRBJ2-2, is as follows: GAGVSQTPSNKVTEKGKYVELRCDPISGHTALYWYRQSLGQGPEFLIYFQGTGAADDSGLPNDRFFAVRPEGSVSTLKIQRTERGDSAVYLCASSPGRETGELFFGEGSRLTVL.

The DNA of the CDR3 is TGTGCCAGCAGCGGCGGGACACTTAGCACAGATACGCAGTATTTT. It is translated as CASSGGTLSTDTQYF. The chain couples TRBV9 to TRBJ2-3; tentatively, D is TRBD1 or TRBD2 (6 bases each). Per germline, CDR1 SGDLS and CDR2 YYNGEE. The V gene lost 3 bases and the J gene lost 0 bases, with 11 bases spanning the gap. The CDR3 covers 15 residues.

CDR3 in DNA: TGTGCCAGCAGCGCAGACCCGGGACTAGCTCGTAGCGAGCAGTACTTC. Its translation is CASSADPGLARSEQYF. The rearrangement links TRBV9 to TRBJ2-7; TRBD2 matches 9 bases. Germline values: CDR1 SGDLS, CDR2 YYNGEE. CDR3 length: 16 residues. J gave up 6 bases and V 3 bases, and 13 bases lay outside the gene matches.

This clone was counted a single time. The V and J genes are TRBV28 and TRBJ2-1; 7 positions match TRBD2. The CDR3 is made up of 13 amino acids. J gave up 3 bases and V 6 bases, and 2 bases lay outside the gene matches. The germline CDR1 and CDR2 sequences are MDHEN and SYDVKM. This CDR3 reads CASRGEGYNEQFF. The DNA for the CDR3 is TGTGCCAGCAGGGGGGAGGGCTACAATGAGCAGTTCTTC.

J is TRBJ1-1 and V is TRBV2, with D possibly TRBD1 on 5 matching bases. The CDR3 spans 13 residues. Deletions cut 5 bases from V and 3 bases from J, with 10 bases between. Germline CDR1 reads SNHLY; CDR2 reads FYNNEI. The CDR3 DNA sequence: TGTGCCAGCAGTAGGGGACGGGACACTGAAGCTTTCTTT. The encoded protein is CASSRGRDTEAFF.

The chain uses TRBV3-1 (or the pseudogene TRBV3-2) and TRBJ1-2, with D possibly TRBD1 on 6 matching bases. V lost 4 bases and J 4 bases, leaving 19 bases between the germline ends. CDR1 and CDR2 from the germline V gene are LGHDT and YNNKEL (reference sequence). This CDR3 region has 16 residues. DNA for the CDR3: TGTGCCAGCAGCCCAGTGAAGGGGGAGTCCTTCTATGGCTACACCTTC. It specifies CASSPVKGESFYGYTF.

CDR3 sequence: CSVDNSGTRETQYF. The CDR3 DNA follows: TGCAGCGTGGACAATTCCGGGACTCGAGAGACCCAGTACTTC. The chain links TRBV29-1 to TRBJ2-5, with D tentatively TRBD2 (6 bases). V dropped 6 bases and J dropped 4 bases, with 18 bases sitting between them. CDR1 is SQVTM and CDR2 is ANQGSEA in the germline V gene. This CDR3 is built from 14 residues. The full variable domain, rest sourced from reference TRBV29-1 and TRBJ2-5, is SAVISQKPSRDICQRGTSLTIQCQVDSQVTMMFWYRQQPGQSLTLIATANQGSEATYESGFVIDKFPISRPNLTFSTLTVSNMSPEDSSIYLCSVDNSGTRETQYFGPGTRLLVL.

The chain is built from TRBV19 and TRBJ2-1, with D unresolved. Trimming stripped 1 base from V and 9 bases from J, with 10 bases between. Germline V gene sequence: CDR1 LNHDA, CDR2 SQIVND (reference sequence). The CDR3 consists of 13 residues. CDR3 DNA: TGTGCCAGTAGTATAGTGTGGGGTACTGAGCAGTTCTTC. This encodes CASSIVWGTEQFF.

This sequence joins TRBV11-3 and TRBJ2-1; TRBD1 or TRBD2 may be the D gene (6 bases each). Germline V lookup: CDR1 SGHNT, CDR2 YENEEA. Trimming shortened V by 5 bases and J by 6 bases, and 17 bases separated the two germline ends. The CDR3 extends over 15 amino acids. CDR3 nucleotides: TGTGCCAGCAGCCAGAGGGGGGCCCTCGGCAATGAGCAGTTCTTC. It yields the protein CASSQRGALGNEQFF.

V gene TRBV5-1 combines with J gene TRBJ2-1; 11 bases match TRBD1. V lost 0 bases, J lost 1 base, and 9 bases stayed unmatched. Germline V gene sequence: CDR1 SGHRS, CDR2 YFSETQ. The CDR3 spans 19 residues. CDR3 DNA: TGCGCCAGCAGCTTGGTTGGGACAGGGGGGCCCCCATCCTACAATGAGCAGTTCTTC. It specifies CASSLVGTGGPPSYNEQFF.

This chain's CDR3 is CASSTPGKFYEQYF. DNA for the CDR3: TGTGCCAGCAGTACCCCGGGAAAGTTCTACGAGCAGTACTTC. The chain recombines TRBV2 with TRBJ2-7; D is perhaps TRBD2 (5 bases). V was pared by 5 bases and J by 3 bases, with 14 bases between. This CDR3 region has 14 residues. The germline gives CDR1 SNHLY, CDR2 FYNNEI.